This T cell receptor (beta chain) comes out of a study of blood T cell repertoires in COVID-19. Produced via immunoSEQ multiplex PCR; TCRdb's table is partial and in-frame only. Of some 250,000 clones listed, about 68% are singletons. V was trimmed by 7 bases and J by 3 bases, leaving 18 bases between them. CDR1 is GTSNPN and CDR2 is SVGIG in the germline V gene (reference sequence). There are 14 residues in the CDR3. This TCR was recovered from a woman aged 80 or older with acute or convalescent COVID-19. The sequenced sample consisted of peripheral blood. The gene calls are TRBV30 and TRBJ1-1; tentative D call: TRBD1 (5 bases). The CDR3 DNA reads TGTGCCTTTAACAGGTTTAGGGGTGACACTGAAGCTTTCTTT. Encoded protein: CAFNRFRGDTEAFF.